A selection of T cell receptor beta chains follows, all from one sample in a study of T cells in tumors after PD-1 blockade. Profiling relied on immunoSEQ multiplex PCR, and the TCRdb table lists in-frame clones only, not all of them. The sample holds more than 4,000 clones, over 50% seen once. The starting material was tumor tissue, obtained before anti-PD-1 treatment. These receptors were taken from a human donor with cutaneous squamous cell carcinoma. Both conserved end residues are part of each CDR3. The D gene is left open where the match is weak. Some rows mark clone size as missing; the rest say once, few, many or name a class of expanded clone.

abundance | j_gene | len | v_gene | d_gene | CDR3aa | CDR3nt
once | TRBJ2-3 | 12 | TRBV14 | - | CASSRIADTQYF | TGTGCCAGCAGCAGAATTGCAGATACGCAGTATTTT
- | TRBJ2-3 | 16 | TRBV5-1 | - | CASSPGTVTSTDTQYF | TGCGCCAGCAGCCCAGGGACGGTTACTAGCACAGATACGCAGTATTTT
- | TRBJ2-1 | 15 | TRBV7-3 | - | CASSPQPGVNNEQFF | TGTGCCAGCAGCCCCCAGCCAGGTGTAAACAATGAGCAGTTCTTC
- | TRBJ1-5 | 13 | TRBV19 | - | CASSSRSVGPQHF | TGTGCCAGTAGTTCGAGGTCCGTAGGGCCCCAGCATTTT
- | TRBJ2-3 | 15 | TRBV5-8 | - | CASSLEETSTDTQYF | TGTGCCAGCAGCTTGGAAGAGACCTCAACAGATACGCAGTATTTT
- | TRBJ1-1 | 13 | TRBV5-5 | TRBD1 | CASSRDREFGAFF | TGTGCCAGCAGCCGGGACAGGGAGTTCGGGGCTTTCTTT
- | TRBJ2-1 | 12 | TRBV7-3 | - | CASSPGGVEQFF | TGTGCCAGCAGCCCCGGCGGAGTTGAGCAGTTCTTC
- | TRBJ1-6 | 16 | TRBV27 | TRBD1 | CASSDRVGSYNSPLHF | TGTGCCAGCAGCGACAGGGTTGGTTCCTATAATTCACCCCTCCACTTT
medium-sized | TRBJ2-7 | 13 | TRBV12-3/TRBV12-4 | - | CASSPGPGGEQYF | TGTGCCAGCAGTCCAGGCCCTGGAGGCGAGCAGTACTTC
- | TRBJ2-7 | 14 | TRBV18 | TRBD1 | CASSAGTASYEQYF | TGTGCCAGCTCGGCCGGGACAGCCTCCTACGAGCAGTACTTC
once | TRBJ1-1 | 14 | TRBV13 | - | CASSFQGEETEAFF | TGTGCCAGCAGCTTCCAGGGCGAAGAGACTGAAGCTTTCTTT
- | TRBJ2-7 | 15 | TRBV7-8 | TRBD1 | CASSPLGTGGYEQYF | TGTGCCAGCAGCCCTTTGGGGACAGGGGGCTACGAGCAGTACTTC
- | TRBJ2-7 | 15 | TRBV13 | - | CASSSRSVNVLEQYF | TGTGCCAGCAGCTCCAGATCCGTGAATGTTCTGGAGCAGTACTTC
- | TRBJ2-3 | 13 | TRBV6-4 | - | CASSERYTDTQYF | TGTGCCAGCAGTGAAAGGTACACAGATACGCAGTATTTT
- | TRBJ1-6 | 14 | TRBV25-1 | - | CASNTRGYNSPLHF | TGTGCCAGCAATACCCGGGGATATAATTCACCCCTCCACTTT
few | TRBJ2-5 | 15 | TRBV2 | - | CASSEVGTDQETQYF | TGTGCCAGCAGTGAAGTGGGGACGGACCAAGAGACCCAGTACTTC
- | TRBJ2-1 | 11 | TRBV3-1/TRBV3-2 | - | CASSQEIEQFF | TGTGCCAGCAGCCAAGAGATTGAGCAGTTCTTC
- | TRBJ1-2 | 16 | TRBV5-5 | TRBD1 | CASSPGQGSTFYGYTF | TGTGCCAGCAGCCCCGGACAGGGCTCAACTTTCTATGGCTACACCTTC
- | TRBJ2-5 | 15 | TRBV5-1 | TRBD1 | CASSRQGAFGETQYF | TGCGCCAGCAGTCGACAGGGGGCTTTCGGGGAGACCCAGTACTTC
- | TRBJ1-5 | 13 | TRBV18 | - | CASSLVGVQPQHF | TGTGCCAGCTCACTTGTAGGGGTTCAGCCCCAGCATTTT
- | TRBJ2-3 | 14 | TRBV6-5 | TRBD2 | CASSPGLLTDTQYF | TGTGCCAGCAGTCCGGGACTACTCACAGATACGCAGTATTTT
- | TRBJ2-3 | 16 | TRBV18 | - | CASSPPAGSNTDTQYF | TGTGCCAGCTCACCACCGGCAGGATCTAACACAGATACGCAGTATTTT
- | TRBJ1-1 | 15 | TRBV6-5 | - | CASRATGTENTEAFF | TGTGCCAGCAGGGCTACCGGGACCGAGAACACTGAAGCTTTCTTT
- | TRBJ1-1 | 12 | TRBV29-1 | TRBD1 | CSVGQGGTEAFF | TGCAGCGTTGGACAGGGAGGCACTGAAGCTTTCTTT
- | TRBJ2-5 | 14 | TRBV9 | TRBD1 | CASSAGQAQETQYF | TGTGCCAGCAGCGCGGGACAGGCGCAAGAGACCCAGTACTTC
- | TRBJ1-4 | 15 | TRBV3-1/TRBV3-2 | - | CASSPGSNPNEKLFF | TGTGCCAGCAGCCCCGGGTCCAACCCTAATGAAAAACTGTTTTTT
- | TRBJ2-1 | 16 | TRBV19 | TRBD1 | CASSPPRQGSHDEQFF | TGTGCCAGTAGTCCCCCCCGACAGGGGAGCCACGATGAGCAGTTCTTC
- | TRBJ1-5 | 15 | TRBV19 | - | CASSKRDGGNQPQHF | TGTGCCAGTAGTAAGAGGGATGGGGGCAATCAGCCCCAGCATTTT
once | TRBJ1-3 | 14 | TRBV6-5 | - | CASSPRTAGNTIYF | TGTGCCAGCAGCCCGCGGACAGCTGGAAACACCATATATTTT
- | TRBJ2-1 | 16 | TRBV19 | - | CASSIGGRGPYNEQFF | TGTGCCAGTAGTATAGGGGGCCGTGGCCCCTACAATGAGCAGTTCTTC
- | TRBJ1-2 | 14 | TRBV20-1 | - | CSASFEGGPYGYTF | TGCAGTGCTAGTTTCGAAGGAGGACCCTATGGCTACACCTTC
- | TRBJ1-4 | 15 | TRBV5-5 | TRBD1 | CASSLQGATNEKLFF | TGTGCCAGCAGCTTACAGGGGGCAACTAATGAAAAACTGTTTTTT
medium-sized | TRBJ1-2 | 15 | TRBV27 | - | CASSLGVDHPAGYTF | TGTGCCAGCAGCTTAGGGGTCGACCACCCGGCTGGCTACACCTTC
- | TRBJ2-7 | 13 | TRBV5-4 | - | CASSKPDSYEQYF | TGTGCCAGCAGCAAACCTGACAGCTACGAGCAGTACTTC